This T cell receptor (beta chain) comes out of a study of T cell repertoires in cytomegalovirus infection. Study overall: An indication of both CMV infection and matching HLA type came from public TCR beta signatures. Study-wide findings and caveats: What dominated the ex vivo response were HLA-C-restricted CMV-specific TCR beta clonotypes. Using cumulative public TCR beta family frequency, the authors identified those who carried CMV together with the relevant HLA.

This clonotype appeared many times. The target antigen is unknown. V lost 5 bases and J 0 bases, leaving 13 bases between the germline ends. Germline-derived CDR1 and CDR2 are SGHVS and FNYEAQ. This CDR3 is 15 amino acids long. TCRdb analysed the reads with MiXCR anew, one entry per CDR3 protein. Of 200,000 to 300,000 distinct CDR3 sequences in the sample, 8% to 9.5% are singletons; the top ten hold roughly 16%. The TCR comes from a human donor in good health (CMV status not recorded). Some clones in this sample may be carry-over from other donors' samples. This rearrangement joins TRBV7-6 to TRBJ1-1; D might be TRBD1 (6 bases). The sample comprised PBMCs. The CDR3 spells CASSPTGHMNTEAFF. The CDR3 bases are TGTGCCAGCAGCCCCACGGGACACATGAACACTGAAGCTTTCTTT.